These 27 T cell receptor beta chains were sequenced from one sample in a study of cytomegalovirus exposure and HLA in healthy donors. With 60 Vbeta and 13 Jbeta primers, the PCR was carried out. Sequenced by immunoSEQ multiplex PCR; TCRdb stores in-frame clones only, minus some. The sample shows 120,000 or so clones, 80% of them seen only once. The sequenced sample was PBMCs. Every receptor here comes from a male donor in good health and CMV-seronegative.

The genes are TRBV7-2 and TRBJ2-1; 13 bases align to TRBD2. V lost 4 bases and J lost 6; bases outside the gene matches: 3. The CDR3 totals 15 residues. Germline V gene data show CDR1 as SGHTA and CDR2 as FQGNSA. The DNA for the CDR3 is TGTGCCAGCAGCTCGGGACTAGCGGGGAGCAATGAGCAGTTCTTC. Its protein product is CASSSGLAGSNEQFF.

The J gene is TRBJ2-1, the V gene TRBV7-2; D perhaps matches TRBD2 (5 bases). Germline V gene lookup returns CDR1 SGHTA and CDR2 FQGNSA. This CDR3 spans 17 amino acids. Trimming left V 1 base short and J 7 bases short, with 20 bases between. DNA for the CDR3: TGTGCCAGCAGCTTAGTAGGGCGTCCGGGCGGGCGAAATGAGCAGTTCTTC. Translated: CASSLVGRPGGRNEQFF.

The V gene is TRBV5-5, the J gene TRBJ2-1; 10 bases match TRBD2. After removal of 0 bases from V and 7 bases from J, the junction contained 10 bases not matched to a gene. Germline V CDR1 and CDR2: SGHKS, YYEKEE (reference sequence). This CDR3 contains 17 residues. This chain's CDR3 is CASSLVASGSFLNEQFF. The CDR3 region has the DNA TGTGCCAGCAGCTTGGTGGCTAGCGGGAGTTTTTTGAATGAGCAGTTCTTC. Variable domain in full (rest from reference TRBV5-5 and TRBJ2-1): DAGVTQSPTHLIKTRGQQVTLRCSPISGHKSVSWYQQVLGQGPQFIFQYYEKEERGRGNFPDRFSARQFPNYSSELNVNALLLGDSALYLCASSLVASGSFLNEQFFGPGTRLTVL.

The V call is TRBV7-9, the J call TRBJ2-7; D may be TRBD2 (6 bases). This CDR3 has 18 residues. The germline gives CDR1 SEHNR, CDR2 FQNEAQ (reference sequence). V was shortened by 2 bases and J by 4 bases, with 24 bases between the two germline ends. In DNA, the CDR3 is TGTGCCAGCAGCTTATCAAGTATGGCCACCGGGGGATGGTACGAGCAGTACTTC. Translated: CASSLSSMATGGWYEQYF.

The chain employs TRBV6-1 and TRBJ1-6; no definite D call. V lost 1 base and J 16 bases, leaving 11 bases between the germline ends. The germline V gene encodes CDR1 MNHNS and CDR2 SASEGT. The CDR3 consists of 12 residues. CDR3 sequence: CASSEDGRFLHF. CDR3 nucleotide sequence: TGTGCCAGCAGTGAAGATGGCAGGTTTCTCCACTTT.

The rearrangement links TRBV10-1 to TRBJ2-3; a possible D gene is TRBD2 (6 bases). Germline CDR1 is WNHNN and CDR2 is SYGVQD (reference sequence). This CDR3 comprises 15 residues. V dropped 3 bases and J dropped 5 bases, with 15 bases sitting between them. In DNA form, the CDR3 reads TGCGCCAGCAGTGATTTAGGCGGGACTGGAGATACGCAGTATTTT. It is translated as CASSDLGGTGDTQYF.

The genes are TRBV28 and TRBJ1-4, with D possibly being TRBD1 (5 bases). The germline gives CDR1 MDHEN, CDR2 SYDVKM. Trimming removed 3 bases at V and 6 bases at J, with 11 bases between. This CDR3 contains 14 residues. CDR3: CASSLEGRYEKLFF. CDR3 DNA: TGTGCCAGCAGTTTGGAGGGGCGCTATGAAAAACTGTTTTTT.

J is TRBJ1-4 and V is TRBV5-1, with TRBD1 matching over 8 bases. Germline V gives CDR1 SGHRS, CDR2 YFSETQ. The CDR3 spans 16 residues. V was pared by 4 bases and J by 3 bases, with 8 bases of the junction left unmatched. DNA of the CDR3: TGCGCCAGCAGCCCGCTGGGGGGACAGGCTAATGAAAAACTGTTTTTT. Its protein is CASSPLGGQANEKLFF.

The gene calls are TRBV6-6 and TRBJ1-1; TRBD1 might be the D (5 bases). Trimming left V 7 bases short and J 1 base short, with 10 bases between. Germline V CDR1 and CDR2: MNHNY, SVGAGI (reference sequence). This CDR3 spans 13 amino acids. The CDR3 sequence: CASTLQANTEAFF. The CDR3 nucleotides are TGTGCCAGCACCTTACAGGCGAACACTGAAGCTTTCTTT.

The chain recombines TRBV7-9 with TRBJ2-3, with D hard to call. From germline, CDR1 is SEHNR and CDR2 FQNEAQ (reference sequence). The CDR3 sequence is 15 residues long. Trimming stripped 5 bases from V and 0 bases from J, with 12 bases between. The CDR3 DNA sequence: TGTGCCAGCAGCCCCCGGGTCCCTAGCACAGATACGCAGTATTTT. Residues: CASSPRVPSTDTQYF.

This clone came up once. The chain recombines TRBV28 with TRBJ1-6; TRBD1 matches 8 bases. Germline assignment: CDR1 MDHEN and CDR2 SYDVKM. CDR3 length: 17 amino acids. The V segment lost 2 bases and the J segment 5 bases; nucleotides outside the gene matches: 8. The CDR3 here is CASSLRVGGQDNSPLHF. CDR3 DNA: TGTGCCAGCAGTTTAAGGGTCGGGGGACAGGATAATTCACCCCTCCACTTT.

CDR3 nucleotide sequence: TGTGCCAGCAGCAACAGCCTCAGACATCCCGGGGGACTAGCGCAGCGGTACGAGCAGTACTTC. This codes for CASSNSLRHPGGLAQRYEQYF. The chain recombines TRBV21-1 with TRBJ2-7; whether TRBD2, the table's D call, matches the DNA was not checked. TRBV21-1 is shown as a pseudogene. There are 21 residues in the CDR3.

The CDR3 here is CASSEGRAGSVYEQYF. In DNA, the CDR3 is TGTGCCAGCAGTGAAGGGAGGGCGGGATCTGTATACGAGCAGTACTTC. The rearrangement joins TRBV2 to TRBJ2-7; tentatively, D is TRBD2 (6 bases). CDR1 is SNHLY and CDR2 is FYNNEI in the germline V gene. This CDR3 contains 16 residues. V was pared by 1 base and J by 4 bases, with 17 bases between.

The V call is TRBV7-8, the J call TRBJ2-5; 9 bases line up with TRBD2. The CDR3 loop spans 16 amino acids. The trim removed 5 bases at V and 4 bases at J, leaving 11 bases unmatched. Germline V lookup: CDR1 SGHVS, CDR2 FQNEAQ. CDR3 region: CASSPPVAGDRETQYF. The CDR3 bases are TGTGCCAGCAGCCCCCCGGTAGCGGGAGATCGAGAGACCCAGTACTTC.

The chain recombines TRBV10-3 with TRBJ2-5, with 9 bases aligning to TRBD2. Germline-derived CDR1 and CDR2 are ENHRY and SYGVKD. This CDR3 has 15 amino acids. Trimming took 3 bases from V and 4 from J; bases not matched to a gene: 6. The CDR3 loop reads CAISDGSGSRETQYF. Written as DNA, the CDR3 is TGTGCCATCAGTGACGGTAGCGGGAGCCGAGAGACCCAGTACTTC.

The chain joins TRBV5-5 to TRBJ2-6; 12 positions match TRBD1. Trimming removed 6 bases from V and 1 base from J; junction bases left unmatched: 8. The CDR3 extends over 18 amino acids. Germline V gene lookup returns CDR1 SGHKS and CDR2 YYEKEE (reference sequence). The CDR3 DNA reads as TGTGCCAGCACCCGCGGGACAGGGGGCGTTTCTGGGGCCAACGTCCTGACTTTC. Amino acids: CASTRGTGGVSGANVLTF. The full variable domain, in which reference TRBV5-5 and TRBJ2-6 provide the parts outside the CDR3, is DAGVTQSPTHLIKTRGQQVTLRCSPISGHKSVSWYQQVLGQGPQFIFQYYEKEERGRGNFPDRFSARQFPNYSSELNVNALLLGDSALYLCASTRGTGGVSGANVLTFGAGSRLTVL.

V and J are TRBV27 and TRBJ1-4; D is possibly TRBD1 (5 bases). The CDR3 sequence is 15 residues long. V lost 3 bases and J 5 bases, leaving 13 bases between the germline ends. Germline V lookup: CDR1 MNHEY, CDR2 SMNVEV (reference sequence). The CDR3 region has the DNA TGTGCCAGCAGTTTCTCCAGGGCTAAGAATGAAAAACTGTTTTTT. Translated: CASSFSRAKNEKLFF. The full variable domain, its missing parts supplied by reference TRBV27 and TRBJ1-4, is EAQVTQNPRYLITVTGKKLTVTCSQNMNHEYMSWYRQDPGLGLRQIYYSMNVEVTDKGDVPEGYKVSRKEKRNFPLILESPSPNQTSLYFCASSFSRAKNEKLFFGSGTQLSVL.

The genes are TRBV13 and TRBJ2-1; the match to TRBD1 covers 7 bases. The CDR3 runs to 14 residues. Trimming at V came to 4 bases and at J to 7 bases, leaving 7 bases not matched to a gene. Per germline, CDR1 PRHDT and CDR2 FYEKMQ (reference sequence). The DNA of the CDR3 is TGTGCCAGCAGCTCGAGGCAGGGGGATAATGAGCAGTTCTTC. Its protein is CASSSRQGDNEQFF.

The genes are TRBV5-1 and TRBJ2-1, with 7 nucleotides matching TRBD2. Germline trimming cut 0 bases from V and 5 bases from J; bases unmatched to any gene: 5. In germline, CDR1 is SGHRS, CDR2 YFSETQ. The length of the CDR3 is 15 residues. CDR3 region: CASSLVASGDNEQFF. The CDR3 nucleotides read TGCGCCAGCAGCTTGGTAGCTAGCGGCGACAATGAGCAGTTCTTC.

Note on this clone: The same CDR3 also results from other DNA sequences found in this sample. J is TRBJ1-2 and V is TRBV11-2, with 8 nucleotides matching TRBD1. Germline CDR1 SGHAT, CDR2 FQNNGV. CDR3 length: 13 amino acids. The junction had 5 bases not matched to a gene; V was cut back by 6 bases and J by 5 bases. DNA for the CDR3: TGTGCCAGCAGTTCAGGACAGGGATATGGCTACACCTTC. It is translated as CASSSGQGYGYTF. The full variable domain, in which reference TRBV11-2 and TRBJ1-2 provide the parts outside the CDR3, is EAGVAQSPRYKIIEKRQSVAFWCNPISGHATLYWYQQILGQGPKLLIQFQNNGVVDDSQLPKDRFSAERLKGVDSTLKIQPAKLEDSAVYLCASSSGQGYGYTFGSGTRLTVV.

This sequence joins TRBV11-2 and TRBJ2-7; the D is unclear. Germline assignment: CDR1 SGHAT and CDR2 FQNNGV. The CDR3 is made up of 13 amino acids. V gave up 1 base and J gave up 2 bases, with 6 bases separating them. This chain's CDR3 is CASSLARAYEQYF. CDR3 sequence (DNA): TGTGCCAGCAGCTTAGCACGGGCCTACGAGCAGTACTTC.

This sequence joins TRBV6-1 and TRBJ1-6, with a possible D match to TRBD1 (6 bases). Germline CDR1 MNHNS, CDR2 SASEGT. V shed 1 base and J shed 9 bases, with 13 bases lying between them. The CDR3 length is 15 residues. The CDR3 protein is CASSEGQGSPSPLHF. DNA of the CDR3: TGTGCCAGCAGTGAAGGCCAGGGGTCTCCTTCACCCCTCCACTTT.

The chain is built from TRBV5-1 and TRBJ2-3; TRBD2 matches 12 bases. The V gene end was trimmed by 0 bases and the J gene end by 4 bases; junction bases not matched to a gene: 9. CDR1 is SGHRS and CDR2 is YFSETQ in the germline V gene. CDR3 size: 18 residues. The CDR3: CASSLATLAGGPPDTQYF. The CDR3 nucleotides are TGCGCCAGCAGCTTGGCCACCCTAGCGGGGGGGCCCCCAGATACGCAGTATTTT.

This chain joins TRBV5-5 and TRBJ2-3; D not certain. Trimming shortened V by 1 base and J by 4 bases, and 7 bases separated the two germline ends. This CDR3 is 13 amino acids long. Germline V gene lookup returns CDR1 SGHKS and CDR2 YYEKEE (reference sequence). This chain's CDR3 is CASSLLGADTQYF. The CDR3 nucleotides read TGTGCCAGCAGCTTGTTGGGCGCAGATACGCAGTATTTT.

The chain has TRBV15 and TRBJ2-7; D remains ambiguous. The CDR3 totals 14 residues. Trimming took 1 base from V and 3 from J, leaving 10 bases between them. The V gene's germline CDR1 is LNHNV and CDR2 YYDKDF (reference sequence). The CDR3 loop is CATSRVGRLYEQYF. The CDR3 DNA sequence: TGTGCCACCAGCAGAGTTGGTAGACTCTACGAGCAGTACTTC.

The CDR3 reads CASSPPRKTGATEAFF. Here the CDR3 DNA reads TGCGCCAGCAGCCCGCCTCGTAAAACAGGGGCCACTGAAGCTTTCTTT. The chain joins TRBV5-1 to TRBJ1-1; 7 nucleotides line up with TRBD1. Germline lookup yields CDR1 SGHRS and CDR2 YFSETQ. V lost 4 bases to trimming and J lost 4 bases; unmatched junction nucleotides: 13. This CDR3 contains 16 residues. The complete variable domain, with remaining parts taken from reference TRBV5-1 and TRBJ1-1, reads KAGVTQTPRYLIKTRGQQVTLSCSPISGHRSVSWYQQTPGQGLQFLFEYFSETQRNKGNFPGRFSGRQFSNSRSEMNVSTLELGDSALYLCASSPPRKTGATEAFFGQGTRLTVV.

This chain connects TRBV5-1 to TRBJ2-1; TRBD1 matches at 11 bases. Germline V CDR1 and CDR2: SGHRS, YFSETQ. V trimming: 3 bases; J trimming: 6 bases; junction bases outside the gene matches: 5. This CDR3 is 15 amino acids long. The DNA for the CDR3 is TGCGCCAGCAGCTCCGGGACAGGGGGATCCAATGAGCAGTTCTTC. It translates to CASSSGTGGSNEQFF. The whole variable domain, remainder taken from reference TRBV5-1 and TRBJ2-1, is KAGVTQTPRYLIKTRGQQVTLSCSPISGHRSVSWYQQTPGQGLQFLFEYFSETQRNKGNFPGRFSGRQFSNSRSEMNVSTLELGDSALYLCASSSGTGGSNEQFFGPGTRLTVL.